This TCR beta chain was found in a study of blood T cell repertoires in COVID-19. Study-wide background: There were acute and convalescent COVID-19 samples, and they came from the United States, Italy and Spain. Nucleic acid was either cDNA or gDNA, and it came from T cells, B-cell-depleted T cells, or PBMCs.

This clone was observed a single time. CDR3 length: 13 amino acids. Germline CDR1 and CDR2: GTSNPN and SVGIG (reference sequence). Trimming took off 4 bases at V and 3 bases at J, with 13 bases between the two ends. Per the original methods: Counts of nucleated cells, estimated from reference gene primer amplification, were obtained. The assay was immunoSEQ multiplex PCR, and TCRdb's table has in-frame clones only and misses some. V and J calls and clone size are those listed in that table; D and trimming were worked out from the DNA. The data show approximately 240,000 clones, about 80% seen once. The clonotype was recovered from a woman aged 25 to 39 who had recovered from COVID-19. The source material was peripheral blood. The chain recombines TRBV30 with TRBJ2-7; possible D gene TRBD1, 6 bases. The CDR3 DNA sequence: TGTGCCTGGACCACAGGGTCCCGCTACGAGCAGTACTTC. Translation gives CAWTTGSRYEQYF.